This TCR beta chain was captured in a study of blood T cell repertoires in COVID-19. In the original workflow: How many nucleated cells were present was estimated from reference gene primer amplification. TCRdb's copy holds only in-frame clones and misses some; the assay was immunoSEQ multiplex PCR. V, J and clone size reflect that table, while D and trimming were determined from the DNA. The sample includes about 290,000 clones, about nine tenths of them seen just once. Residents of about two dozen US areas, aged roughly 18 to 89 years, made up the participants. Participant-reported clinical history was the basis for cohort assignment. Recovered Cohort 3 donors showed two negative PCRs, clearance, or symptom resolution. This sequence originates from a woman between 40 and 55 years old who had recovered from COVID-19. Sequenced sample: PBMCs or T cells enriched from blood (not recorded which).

CDR3 bases: TGTGCCAGTAGTACAAGACAGGGCTTGGTCAGCACTGAAGCTTTCTTT. Its translation: CASSTRQGLVSTEAFF. The chain is built from TRBV19 and TRBJ1-1, with 7 bases lining up with TRBD1. Germline assignment: CDR1 LNHDA and CDR2 SQIVND (reference sequence). Trimming removed 4 bases from V and 4 bases from J; junction bases left unmatched: 12. CDR3 length: 16 amino acids.